This record concerns one T cell receptor beta chain sequence. Its antigen is unknown. These data come from a study of human CD8 memory T cell subsets (dated by TCRdb to 2019 to 2021). Some background on the complete study: The clonal relationships among stem-like (TSTEM), progenitor exhausted-like (TPEX) and effector memory CD8+ T cell subsets were assessed by comparing the TCRbeta repertoires of these subsets. Six donors each provided TSTEM, TPEX and effector memory subsets, and TCRbeta repertoires were obtained from all six. Findings and caveats that apply to the study as a whole: Chao1 estimates suggested greater repertoire diversity in TSTEM than in TPEX subsets, potentially reflecting a broader range of specificities. Sequencing was limited to TCRbeta chains, and the repertoire comparisons were based on a handful of donors analyzed with paired t-tests and Bonferroni correction. Clonotypes were shared with effector memory cells by both stem-like subsets, but only minimal overlap was found between TSTEM and TPEX repertoires, suggesting distinct antigen spectra. TSTEM and TPEX subsets showed similarly high normalized Shannon-Wiener diversity, whereas effector memory subsets were comparatively less diverse.

Including cysteine and phenylalanine, the CDR3 has 17 amino acids. No DNA was logged. For CDR1 and CDR2, the germline V gene (reference sequence) lists LNHNV and YYDKDF. The reads were generated on a NextSeq 550. A Human TCR Profiling Kit was used to prepare UMI-labeled 5' RACE TCRbeta libraries. The same number of PCR cycles was used to prepare all TCRbeta libraries in parallel. The paper's processing steps were these. Each TCRbeta library contained between roughly 2,700 and 20,000 functional CDR3beta clonotypes. MIGEC 1.2.9 was used for UMI extraction and consensus assembly, with a minimum of three reads required per UMI. MiXCR 3.0.3 was used to extract the in-frame CDR3beta repertoires. Each sample was downsampled to 42,000 randomly selected UMIs before diversity metrics were computed in VDJtools 1.2.1. For each sample pair, the repertoire overlap metrics D, R and F2 were calculated in VDJtools using the top 3,000 clones. The reads went through TCRdb reprocessing, and each CDR3 protein sequence gets one entry with no DNA. These V and J calls derive from TCRdb rather than the authors' analysis. For this sample, the table gives around 4,400 distinct CDR3 sequences. More than 20% of the sample belongs to the ten largest clones.

Peripheral blood mononuclear cells were isolated from healthy donor buffy coats by density gradient separation. In the study, total CD8+ T cells were enriched by negative magnetic separation with EasySep or MojoSort CD8+ T cell isolation kits. For each subset, total RNA was extracted using an RNeasy Mini Kit from duplicate vials of around 150,000 sorted CD8+ T cells. The PBMCs were used either fresh or after being cryopreserved in fetal bovine serum with around 9.7% DMSO. Fluorescence-activated cell sorting on a FACSAria III was used to sort the CD8+ T cell subsets to purity. Sequencing input: CD8+ effector memory T cells (TEM) sorted from PBMCs. Interpreted using the paper, the cell subset or site label stands for: effector memory CD8 T cells, CCR7- CD45RO+ CD95+. The chain couples TRBV15 to TRBJ2-7; TCRdb designates TRBD1, a call that cannot be tested without DNA. The TCR sequence derives from a human donor in good health. The CDR3 sequence is CATSREPPGQGPSEQYF. With all but the CDR3 taken from the reference TRBV15 and TRBJ2-7 genes, the full variable domain is: DAMVIQNPRYQVTQFGKPVTLSCSQTLNHNVMYWYQQKSSQAPKLLFHYYDKDFNNEADTPDNFQSRRPNTSFCFLDIRSPGLGDTAMYLCATSREPPGQGPSEQYFGPGTRLTVT.